These 32 T cell receptor beta chains originate from one sample sequenced in a study of shared clonotypes between healthy human individuals. Clones were sequenced by immunoSEQ multiplex PCR, and TCRdb holds only the in-frame ones, with some missing. Of under 1,100,000 clones in the sample, about 80% were seen once. The sample comprised memory CD4+ T cells sorted from blood. Subset of the sample: CD45RA-negative fraction. The origin of the receptors is a man younger than 35 in good health.

The gene calls are TRBV6-5 and TRBJ1-2, with 9 nucleotides matching TRBD1. CDR3 length equals 13 residues. Germline CDR1 MNHEY, CDR2 SVGAGI. J gave up 8 bases and V 6 bases, and 7 bases lay outside the gene matches. CDR3 in DNA: TGTGCCAGCAGGAAACAGGGGGCTCAAGGCTACACCTTC. Translated, it gives CASRKQGAQGYTF.

The V and J genes are TRBV18 and TRBJ2-3; 10 bases line up with TRBD1. Trimming took 6 bases from V and 3 from J; bases not matched to a gene: 12. Per germline, CDR1 KGHSH and CDR2 LQKENI. The CDR3 is made up of 17 amino acids. The CDR3 DNA is TGTGCCAGCTCTAACCCTCCCGGGACAGGGGAGACAGATACGCAGTATTTT. Amino acid sequence: CASSNPPGTGETDTQYF.

The chain carries TRBV6-6 and TRBJ2-7; TRBD1 agrees at 7 bases. Per germline, CDR1 MNHNY and CDR2 SVGAGI (reference sequence). V lost 6 bases and J lost 0; bases outside the gene matches: 2. This CDR3 contains 13 residues. Written as DNA, the CDR3 is TGTGCCAGCAGGGGGACAGTCTCCTACGAGCAGTACTTC. It codes for CASRGTVSYEQYF.

A remark on this clone: Germline and junction disagree at one end, which may indicate a read error. The same CDR3 is also encoded by other DNA sequences in this sample. The chain combines TRBV29-1 with TRBJ1-1, with 9 nucleotides matching TRBD1. The germline gives CDR1 SQVTM, CDR2 ANQGSEA. The CDR3 has 12 amino acids. CDR3: CSVGQGNTEAFF. CDR3 DNA sequence: TGCAGCGTAGGACAGGGGAACACTGAGGCTTTCTTT.

A remark on this clone: The sample has other DNA sequences that encode this CDR3 too. The V call is TRBV5-1, the J call TRBJ2-5, with a tentative D call TRBD1 (6 bases). The V gene lost 0 bases and the J gene lost 5 bases, with 11 bases spanning the gap. Per germline, CDR1 SGHRS and CDR2 YFSETQ. The CDR3 sequence is 14 residues long. CDR3 sequence (DNA): TGCGCCAGCAGCTTGGAGGGGCAGGGGGAGACCCAGTACTTC. Translating it yields CASSLEGQGETQYF.

This clone showed up just a few times. The V call is TRBV7-2, the J call TRBJ2-2; 9 nucleotides align to TRBD1. The CDR3 is made up of 17 amino acids. The germline gives CDR1 SGHTA, CDR2 FQGNSA. V lost 3 bases, J lost 7 bases, and 12 bases stayed unmatched. Here the CDR3 reads CASSLLSGTGIIGELFF. The CDR3 nucleotides read TGTGCCAGCAGCTTGCTATCCGGGACAGGGATAATCGGGGAGCTGTTTTTT.

The chain uses TRBV6-6 and TRBJ2-7; D unresolved. The V end was cut by 6 bases, the J end by 5 bases, with 11 bases between. This CDR3 region has 12 residues. The germline V gene encodes CDR1 MNHNY and CDR2 SVGAGI (reference sequence). This chain's CDR3 is CASSPEKNEQYF. The CDR3 DNA is TGTGCCAGCAGCCCCGAGAAAAACGAGCAGTACTTC.

CDR3 nucleotides: TGCAGCCATCCCGGGGAGACCCAGTACTTC. Its translation is CSHPGETQYF. The chain combines TRBV29-1 with TRBJ2-5; D gene unclear. This CDR3 has 10 amino acids. The V end was cut by 8 bases, the J end by 5 bases, with 9 bases between. Germline CDR1 SQVTM, CDR2 ANQGSEA.

This chain connects TRBV19 to TRBJ2-2; weak D call: TRBD2 (6 bases). Trimming left V 6 bases short and J 4 bases short, with 21 bases between. The CDR3 is made up of 17 amino acids. Germline CDR1 is LNHDA and CDR2 is SQIVND (reference sequence). The DNA for the CDR3 is TGTGCCAGTAGAAATCTGGCGGGGACTGGGAGCACCGGGGAGCTGTTTTTT. Its translation is CASRNLAGTGSTGELFF.

V gene TRBV5-1 combines with J gene TRBJ2-2, with TRBD1 matching 12 bases. Trimming at V came to 5 bases and at J to 7 bases, leaving 9 bases not matched to a gene. Germline V gene data show CDR1 as SGHRS and CDR2 as YFSETQ. The CDR3 consists of 16 residues. The CDR3 DNA reads as TGCGCCAGCAGTACCGGGACAGGGGGCAAAAGCGGGGAGCTGTTTTTT. Translated: CASSTGTGGKSGELFF. The full variable domain, with the rest looked up from reference TRBV5-1 and TRBJ2-2, is KAGVTQTPRYLIKTRGQQVTLSCSPISGHRSVSWYQQTPGQGLQFLFEYFSETQRNKGNFPGRFSGRQFSNSRSEMNVSTLELGDSALYLCASSTGTGGKSGELFFGEGSRLTVL.

This chain connects TRBV4-2 to TRBJ2-1, with 8 bases that match TRBD2. Trimming removed 0 bases from V and 5 bases from J; junction bases left unmatched: 9. CDR1 and CDR2 from the germline V gene are LGHNA and YNFKEQ. The CDR3 sequence is 17 residues long. The CDR3, as DNA: TGTGCCAGCAGCCAAGATATCCCCGGGACTAGAAACAATGAGCAGTTCTTC. Residues: CASSQDIPGTRNNEQFF.

The chain has TRBV5-1 and TRBJ1-4; unclear D gene. The CDR3 is 15 residues long. Deletions cut 4 bases from V and 0 bases from J, with 10 bases between. Germline lookup yields CDR1 SGHRS and CDR2 YFSETQ. CDR3 amino acids: CASSPGSSTNEKLFF. The CDR3 region has the DNA TGCGCCAGCAGCCCCGGGAGTTCAACTAATGAAAAACTGTTTTTT.

This chain connects TRBV19 to TRBJ2-5; possible D gene TRBD1, 6 bases. Germline V gene data show CDR1 as LNHDA and CDR2 as SQIVND (reference sequence). The CDR3 is 16 amino acids. V was shortened by 10 bases and J by 5 bases, with 26 bases between the two germline ends. CDR3 coding DNA: TGTGCCACGTCCGACACGGCTTCGAGCAGGGGTGAGACCCAGTACTTC. Protein: CATSDTASSRGETQYF.

The CDR3 here is CASSPTEGGNSPLHF. The CDR3, as DNA: TGTGCCAGCAGCCCCACCGAGGGAGGGAATTCACCCCTCCACTTT. The genes are TRBV14 and TRBJ1-6; D unclear. In germline, CDR1 is SGHDN, CDR2 FVKESK. This CDR3 comprises 15 residues. Trimming cost V 4 bases and J 7 bases, with 14 bases left between them.

The chain recombines TRBV21-1 with TRBJ1-5; the table gives TRBD1 as D, unverified against the DNA. TRBV21-1 constitutes a pseudogene. The CDR3 loop spans 16 amino acids. As DNA, the CDR3 is TGTGCCAGCAGCATTACCGGGACAGGGAAAGGTCAGCCCCAGCATTTT. Encoded protein: CASSITGTGKGQPQHF.

On this clone: A much larger clone differs from this one at a single base, so this may be a read error. The sample contains more than one DNA sequence encoding this CDR3. The gene calls are TRBV5-6 and TRBJ2-3; D unresolved. Per germline, CDR1 SGHDT and CDR2 YYEEEE. V was clipped by 0 bases and J by 1 base, with 3 bases between them. The CDR3 has 13 residues. In DNA, the CDR3 is TGTGCCAGCAGCTTGGGCGGCACAGATACGCAGTATTTT. Residues: CASSLGGTDTQYF.

This clone was counted at least ten times. The genes are TRBV9 and TRBJ1-2; no clear D gene. V shed 0 bases and J shed 0 bases, with 21 bases lying between them. The CDR3 has 19 amino acids. Germline loops: CDR1 SGDLS, CDR2 YYNGEE. CDR3 sequence: CASSVATWWQEDANYGYTF. The CDR3 region has the DNA TGTGCCAGCAGCGTAGCTACTTGGTGGCAGGAAGACGCTAACTATGGCTACACCTTC.

V and J are TRBV29-1 and TRBJ2-3; 8 bases agree with TRBD1. Unmatched junction bases numbered 1, after V lost 6 bases and J lost 2 bases. CDR3 length equals 12 residues. Germline CDR1 and CDR2: SQVTM and ANQGSEA. In DNA form, the CDR3 reads TGCAGCGTGGACAGGGCCACAGATACGCAGTATTTT. It translates to CSVDRATDTQYF.

The rearrangement links TRBV28 to TRBJ2-5; D call uncertain. CDR3 length: 14 amino acids. V was trimmed by 10 bases and J by 5 bases, leaving 20 bases between them. The germline V gene encodes CDR1 MDHEN and CDR2 SYDVKM. CDR3 nucleotide sequence: TGTGCCACCCTGAGTCCCGCCGCTAGGGAGACCCAGTACTTC. It encodes CATLSPAARETQYF.

CDR3 DNA: TGCGCCAGCAGCTCGGGCAGGTGGGGCTACGAGCAGTACTTC. It specifies CASSSGRWGYEQYF. The chain combines TRBV5-1 with TRBJ2-7; D is ambiguous. The CDR3 is 14 amino acids. Trimming took 3 bases from V and 3 from J, leaving 13 bases between them. CDR1 SGHRS and CDR2 YFSETQ come from the germline V gene.

V gene TRBV5-1 combines with J gene TRBJ2-3; 9 bases align to TRBD1. Germline V lookup: CDR1 SGHRS, CDR2 YFSETQ. The CDR3 covers 14 residues. J was trimmed by 4 bases and V by 2 bases; bases with no gene match: 2. The CDR3 nucleotides read TGCGCCAGCAGCTTACAGGGGGCTTCAGATACGCAGTATTTT. As protein: CASSLQGASDTQYF.

This clone has a handful of counts. CDR3 bases: TGTGCCAGCAGCCAAGATCTTCGGGCAGGGTATGGCTACACCTTC. This codes for CASSQDLRAGYGYTF. The chain carries TRBV14 and TRBJ1-2; D might be TRBD1 (5 bases). Germline assignment: CDR1 SGHDN and CDR2 FVKESK. With 0 bases removed from V and 5 bases from J, the gap between germline ends came to 13 bases. There are 15 residues in the CDR3.

The J gene is TRBJ2-5, the V gene TRBV30; D uncertain. Germline V gene sequence: CDR1 GTSNPN, CDR2 SVGIG (reference sequence). CDR3 length: 14 amino acids. V lost 1 base and J lost 1, with 10 bases in between. In DNA form, the CDR3 reads TGTGCCTGGAGTGAAAACCGGCCCCAAGAGACCCAGTACTTC. Translating gives CAWSENRPQETQYF.

This sequence joins TRBV6-5 and TRBJ1-1, with D tentatively TRBD1 (5 bases). Germline V gene lookup returns CDR1 MNHEY and CDR2 SVGAGI. This CDR3 is built from 15 residues. The germline V and J ends were trimmed by 0 bases and 4 bases, with 12 bases remaining between them. The DNA of the CDR3 is TGTGCCAGCAGTTACTCGGTTCAGGGAGGCACTGAAGCTTTCTTT. This gives the protein CASSYSVQGGTEAFF.

This clone was observed at least ten times. The same CDR3 arises from other DNA sequences in this sample as well. V and J are TRBV7-8 and TRBJ2-5; 10 nucleotides line up with TRBD2. The V gene end was trimmed by 3 bases and the J gene end by 1 base; junction bases not matched to a gene: 2. CDR1 is SGHVS, CDR2 FQNEAQ, per germline. The CDR3 totals 15 residues. For the CDR3, the DNA is TGTGCCAGCAGCTTTAGCGGGAGGCCCCAAGAGACCCAGTACTTC. Translating it yields CASSFSGRPQETQYF.

V and J are TRBV5-1 and TRBJ2-1, with 7 positions matching TRBD1. CDR3 length: 15 residues. V shed 0 bases and J 7 bases; nucleotides not matched to a gene: 7. In germline, CDR1 is SGHRS, CDR2 YFSETQ. CDR3 nucleotide sequence: TGCGCCAGCAGCTTGGTAACGACAGGGAAGAATGAGCAGTTCTTC. It is translated as CASSLVTTGKNEQFF.

This chain uses TRBV6-6 with TRBJ2-3; 8 nucleotides agree with TRBD1. CDR1 is MNHNY, CDR2 SVGAGI, per germline (reference sequence). V was pared by 7 bases and J by 8 bases, with 11 bases of the junction left unmatched. The CDR3 runs to 14 residues. The CDR3 bases are TGTGCCAGCACCTATACTTGGGACAGGCCTACGCAGTATTTT. Protein: CASTYTWDRPTQYF.

With regard to this clone: Other DNA sequences of this sample code for an identical CDR3. This rearrangement joins TRBV11-3 to TRBJ1-1, with D uncertain. The CDR3 has 13 amino acids. Trimming took 3 bases from V and 1 from J, leaving 6 bases between them. Germline V CDR1 and CDR2: SGHNT, YENEEA. This CDR3 is CASSFTQNTEAFF. DNA for the CDR3: TGTGCCAGCAGCTTCACGCAGAACACTGAAGCTTTCTTT.

J is TRBJ1-3 and V is TRBV10-2, with D perhaps matching TRBD1 (6 bases). Germline CDR1 reads WSHSY; CDR2 reads SAAADI. V lost 6 bases, J lost 0 bases, and 12 bases lay in between. There are 15 residues in the CDR3. The CDR3 reads CASRETGNSGNTIYF. DNA of the CDR3: TGCGCCAGCAGAGAGACAGGCAACTCTGGAAACACCATATATTTT.

This chain connects TRBV7-9 to TRBJ1-3; D not resolved. The V gene's germline CDR1 is SEHNR and CDR2 FQNEAQ (reference sequence). Trimming stripped 10 bases from V and 0 bases from J, with 7 bases between. CDR3 length: 12 residues. CDR3 sequence reads: CANQNSGNTIYF. In nucleotides, the CDR3 is TGTGCCAACCAGAACTCTGGAAACACCATATATTTT.

This clone was detected only a few times. This rearrangement joins TRBV6-6 to TRBJ2-7; 11 bases are shared with TRBD1. Per the germline V gene, CDR1 is MNHNY and CDR2 is SVGAGI (reference sequence). Losses at the gene ends were 6 bases for V and 6 bases for J; bases not matched to a gene: 7. This CDR3 has 14 residues. Here the CDR3 reads CASSHGDRGFEQYF. Here the CDR3 DNA reads TGTGCCAGCAGCCACGGGGACAGGGGGTTCGAGCAGTACTTC.

J is TRBJ2-2 and V is TRBV30; 8 bases match TRBD1. The junction had 3 bases not matched to a gene; V was cut back by 1 base and J by 5 bases. Germline V gene sequence: CDR1 GTSNPN, CDR2 SVGIG (reference sequence). This CDR3 spans 14 amino acids. CDR3 amino acids: CAWSEQGGTGELFF. As DNA, the CDR3 is TGTGCCTGGAGTGAACAGGGGGGAACCGGGGAGCTGTTTTTT.